What follows describes a single T cell receptor (beta chain). Its target is not known. The data derive from a study of metastatic and nonmetastatic thyroid tumors. Study-level information: Repertoires from blood and tumor or nodule tissue of malignant and benign thyroid patients were compared. Points from the study as a whole: Benign nodules reportedly had significantly lower TCR beta diversity than malignant thyroid tumors in blood and tumor.

No treatment of any kind had been given to any patient before thyroid surgery. Trimming cost V 0 bases and J 5 bases, with 8 bases left between them. Germline V gives CDR1 MGHRA, CDR2 YSYEKL. This CDR3 has 13 amino acids. TCRdb reprocessed the PCR reads via MiXCR. The sample shows 39,000 or so clones, around 47% of them seen only once. Sample: tumor tissue. The chain recombines TRBV4-1 with TRBJ2-7; no firm D call. The sequence came from a male donor with papillary thyroid cancer or a benign thyroid nodule (not recorded which). Some clones in this sample may be carry-over from other donors' samples. CDR3 bases: TGCGCCAGCAGCCAAGATAAGTTCCACGAGCAGTACTTC. Its protein is CASSQDKFHEQYF.